The 13 T cell receptor beta chains reported below all come from one sample, sequenced in a study of preoperative IRX-2 immunotherapy in early breast cancer. Treatment of the sample: preoperative locoregional IRX-2 cytokine immunotherapy. Sequencing was performed with immunoSEQ multiplex PCR; in TCRdb, only in-frame clones are kept and a portion is missing. Altogether about 28,000 clones are present, approximately 80% being singletons, with the ten largest covering roughly 3.2%. This material was obtained from a patient treated with IRX-2 immunotherapy. The source is a human donor with breast cancer.

This clone was recorded only once. The chain joins TRBV23-1 to TRBJ1-5, with D tentatively TRBD1 (6 bases). Being an ORF, TRBV23-1 has a function that is uncertain. This CDR3 region has 17 residues. The V and J ends lost 4 bases and 3 bases respectively, with 19 bases between them. The CDR3 sequence: CASSPGVQGETNQPQHF. In DNA form, the CDR3 reads TGCGCCAGCAGTCCGGGCGTACAGGGCGAAACCAATCAGCCCCAGCATTTT.

The J gene is TRBJ1-2, the V gene TRBV14; D unresolved. With 5 bases removed from V and 7 bases from J, the gap between germline ends came to 14 bases. Germline V lookup: CDR1 SGHDN, CDR2 FVKESK. The CDR3 consists of 13 residues. CDR3 nucleotides: TGTGCCAGCAGCGCGAACGTAGACGGTGGCTACACCTTC. It is translated as CASSANVDGGYTF.

The chain uses TRBV11-3 and TRBJ2-3; tentative D call: TRBD2 (5 bases). The germline V and J ends were trimmed by 5 bases and 3 bases, with 18 bases remaining between them. The CDR3 loop spans 16 amino acids. The germline gives CDR1 SGHNT, CDR2 YENEEA. The CDR3: CASSLRDYIATDTQYF. Written as DNA, the CDR3 is TGTGCCAGCAGCCTCCGGGATTACATCGCTACAGATACGCAGTATTTT.

The sample holds one count of this clone. The genes are TRBV6-8 and TRBJ1-5, with TRBD1 identical over 7 bases. This CDR3 has 14 residues. CDR1 is MNHGY and CDR2 is SAAAGT in the germline V gene. J was trimmed by 6 bases and V by 5 bases; bases with no gene match: 7. The CDR3 sequence: CASSEGAGGQPQHF. CDR3 in DNA: TGTGCCAGCAGTGAGGGGGCAGGGGGTCAGCCCCAGCATTTT.

The V gene is TRBV18, the J gene TRBJ1-1; D is perhaps TRBD1 (5 bases). Trimming took 1 base from V and 6 from J, leaving 12 bases between them. CDR3 length: 14 amino acids. Germline V CDR1 and CDR2: KGHSH, LQKENI. The CDR3 nucleotides read TGTGCCAGCTCACCACTCGGGGTGGGACCTGAAGCTTTCTTT. It codes for CASSPLGVGPEAFF.

The V gene is TRBV5-1, the J gene TRBJ1-1; D might be TRBD1 (6 bases). This CDR3 is built from 15 residues. Germline V gene lookup returns CDR1 SGHRS and CDR2 YFSETQ. The ends were cut back, 2 bases at V and 5 bases at J, with 16 bases in the middle. CDR3 DNA sequence: TGCGCCAGCAGCTTAGGAGGCAGGGGAAAGACTGAAGCTTTCTTT. Amino acid sequence: CASSLGGRGKTEAFF.

This clone was picked up one time. This chain links TRBV5-1 with TRBJ1-4, with TRBD1 matching 8 bases. The CDR3 covers 16 residues. V lost 6 bases to trimming and J lost 5 bases; unmatched junction nucleotides: 12. From germline, CDR1 is SGHRS and CDR2 YFSETQ. In nucleotides, the CDR3 is TGCGCCAGCAAAAAGACGCCCGGACAGGGAAATGAAAAACTGTTTTTT. Its protein product is CASKKTPGQGNEKLFF.

The table lists this clone with a few counts. The rearrangement links TRBV5-1 to TRBJ1-4; TRBD1 aligns across 7 bases. The junction had 10 bases not matched to a gene; V was cut back by 4 bases and J by 10 bases. Germline lookup yields CDR1 SGHRS and CDR2 YFSETQ. CDR3 length: 14 residues. This CDR3 is CASSAGQKSGKLFF. In nucleotides, the CDR3 is TGCGCCAGCAGCGCGGGACAGAAGTCTGGAAAACTGTTTTTT.

The chain couples TRBV6-8 to TRBJ1-2; D gene uncertain. With 2 bases removed from V and 4 bases from J, the gap between germline ends came to 8 bases. CDR3 size: 13 residues. Germline CDR1 is MNHGY and CDR2 is SAAAGT. The CDR3 coding sequence is TGTGCCAGCAGTTACCGGGAAGGCTATGGCTACACCTTC. It encodes CASSYREGYGYTF.

The chain recombines TRBV18 with TRBJ2-6; a possible D gene is TRBD1 (6 bases). CDR1 is KGHSH, CDR2 LQKENI, per germline. The CDR3 covers 14 residues. V was trimmed by 3 bases and J by 12 bases, leaving 15 bases between them. The CDR3 sequence is CASSPLDSAGVLTF. For the CDR3, the DNA is TGTGCCAGCTCACCCTTGGACAGTGCTGGCGTCCTGACTTTC.

This rearrangement joins TRBV11-3 to TRBJ1-1; D remains unclear. Per germline, CDR1 SGHNT and CDR2 YENEEA. Trimming stripped 5 bases from V and 5 bases from J, with 15 bases between. The CDR3 runs to 14 residues. The DNA for the CDR3 is TGTGCCAGCAGCCCGCTCGGGCGGAGGACTGAAGCTTTCTTT. Protein product: CASSPLGRRTEAFF.

A note on this clone: Some base is unread or ambiguous, which is why its residue reads as X. As DNA, the CDR3 is TGTGCCAGCAGCTTAGGGGGGCSCACAGATACGCAGTATTTT. Its protein product is CASSLGGXTDTQYF. V is TRBV11-3 and J is TRBJ2-3; weak D call: TRBD1 (6 bases). V gave up 1 base and J gave up 2 bases, with 7 bases separating them. The CDR3 spans 14 residues. Germline V gene sequence: CDR1 SGHNT, CDR2 YENEEA.

There are a few counts of this clone. The chain couples TRBV11-3 to TRBJ1-5, with 8 positions matching TRBD1. J gave up 6 bases and V 1 base, and 8 bases lay outside the gene matches. Germline-derived CDR1 and CDR2 are SGHNT and YENEEA. The CDR3 extends over 16 amino acids. CDR3: CASSLVVDRARQPQHF. The CDR3 nucleotides read TGTGCCAGCAGCTTAGTAGTGGACAGGGCGCGTCAGCCCCAGCATTTT.